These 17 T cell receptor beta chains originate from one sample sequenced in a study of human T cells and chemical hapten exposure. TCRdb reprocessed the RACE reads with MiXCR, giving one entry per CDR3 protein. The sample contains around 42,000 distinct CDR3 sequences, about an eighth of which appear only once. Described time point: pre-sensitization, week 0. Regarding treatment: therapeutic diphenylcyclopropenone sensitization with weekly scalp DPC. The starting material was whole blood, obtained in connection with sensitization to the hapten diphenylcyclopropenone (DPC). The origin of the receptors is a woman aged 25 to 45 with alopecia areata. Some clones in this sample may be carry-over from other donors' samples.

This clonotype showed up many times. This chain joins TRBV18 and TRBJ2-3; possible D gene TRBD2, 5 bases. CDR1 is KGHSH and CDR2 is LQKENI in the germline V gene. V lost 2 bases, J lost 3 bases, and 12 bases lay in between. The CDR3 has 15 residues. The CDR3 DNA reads TGTGCCAGCTCACCAGTCGGAGGAGATACAGATACGCAGTATTTT. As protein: CASSPVGGDTDTQYF.

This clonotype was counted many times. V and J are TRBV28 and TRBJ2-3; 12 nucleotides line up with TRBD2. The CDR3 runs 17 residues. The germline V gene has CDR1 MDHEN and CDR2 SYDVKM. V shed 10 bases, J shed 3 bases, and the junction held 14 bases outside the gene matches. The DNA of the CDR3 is TGTGCCATTTCGTCCACCCCGACTAGCGGGAGAACAGATACGCAGTATTTT. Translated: CAISSTPTSGRTDTQYF.

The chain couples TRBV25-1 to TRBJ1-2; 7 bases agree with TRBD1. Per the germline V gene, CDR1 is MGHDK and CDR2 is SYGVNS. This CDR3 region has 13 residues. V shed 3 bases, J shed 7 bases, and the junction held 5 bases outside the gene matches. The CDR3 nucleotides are TGTGCCAGCAGTGAGACAGGGTATGCTGGCTACACCTTC. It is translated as CASSETGYAGYTF.

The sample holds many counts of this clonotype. The CDR3 DNA is TGTGCCAGCAGCGCCAGCTTGACCGGGGAGCTGTTTTTT. Its translation is CASSASLTGELFF. J is TRBJ2-2 and V is TRBV9; no clear D gene. Trimming pared 3 bases from V and 5 bases from J, leaving 8 bases between. CDR3 length equals 13 residues. Germline-derived CDR1 and CDR2 are SGDLS and YYNGEE.

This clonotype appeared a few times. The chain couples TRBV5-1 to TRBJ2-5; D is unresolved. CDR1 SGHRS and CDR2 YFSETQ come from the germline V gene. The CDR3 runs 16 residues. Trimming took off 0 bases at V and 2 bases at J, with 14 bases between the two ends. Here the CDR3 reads CASSLALAGRQETQYF. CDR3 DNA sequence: TGCGCCAGCAGCTTGGCCCTGGCAGGTAGACAAGAGACCCAGTACTTC.

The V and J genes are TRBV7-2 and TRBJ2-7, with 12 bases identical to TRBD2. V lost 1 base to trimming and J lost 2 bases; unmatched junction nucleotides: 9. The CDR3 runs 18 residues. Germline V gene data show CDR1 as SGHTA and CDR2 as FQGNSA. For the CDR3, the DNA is TGTGCCAGCAGCTTAGTGGCTAGCGGGGGGGCCCGGGCCTACGAGCAGTACTTC. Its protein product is CASSLVASGGARAYEQYF.

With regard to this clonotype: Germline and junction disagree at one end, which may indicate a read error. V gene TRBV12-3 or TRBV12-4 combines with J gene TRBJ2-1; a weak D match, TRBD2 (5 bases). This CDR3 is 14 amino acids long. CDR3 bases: TGTGTCAGCAGTTTTGGCGGGTCCTACAATGAGCAGTTCTTC. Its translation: CVSSFGGSYNEQFF.

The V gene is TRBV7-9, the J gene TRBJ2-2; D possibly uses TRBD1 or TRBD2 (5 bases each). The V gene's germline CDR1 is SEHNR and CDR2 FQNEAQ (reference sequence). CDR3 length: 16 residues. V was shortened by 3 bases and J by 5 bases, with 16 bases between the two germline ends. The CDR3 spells CASSLNAGTPTGELFF. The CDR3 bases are TGTGCCAGCAGCTTGAACGCCGGGACGCCAACCGGGGAGCTGTTTTTT.

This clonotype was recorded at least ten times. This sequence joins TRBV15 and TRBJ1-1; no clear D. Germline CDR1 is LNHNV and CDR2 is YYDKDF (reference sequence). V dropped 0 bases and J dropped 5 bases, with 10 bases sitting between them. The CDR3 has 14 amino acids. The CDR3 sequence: CATSRDGRGTEAFF. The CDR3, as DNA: TGTGCCACCAGCAGAGACGGACGAGGGACTGAAGCTTTCTTT.

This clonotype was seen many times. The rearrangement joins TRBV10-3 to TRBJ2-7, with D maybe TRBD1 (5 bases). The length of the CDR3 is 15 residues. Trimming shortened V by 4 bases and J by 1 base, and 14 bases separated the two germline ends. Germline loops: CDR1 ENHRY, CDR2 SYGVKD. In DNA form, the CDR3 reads TGTGCCATCAGTGCCGCAGAGGCAGGGTCCTACGAGCAGTACTTC. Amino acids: CAISAAEAGSYEQYF.

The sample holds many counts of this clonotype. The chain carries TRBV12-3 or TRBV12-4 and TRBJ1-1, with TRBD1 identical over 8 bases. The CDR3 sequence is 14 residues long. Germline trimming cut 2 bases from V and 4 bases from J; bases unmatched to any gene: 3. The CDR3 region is CASSLRTGSTEAFF. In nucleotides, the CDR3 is TGTGCCAGCAGTTTAAGGACAGGGAGCACTGAAGCTTTCTTT.

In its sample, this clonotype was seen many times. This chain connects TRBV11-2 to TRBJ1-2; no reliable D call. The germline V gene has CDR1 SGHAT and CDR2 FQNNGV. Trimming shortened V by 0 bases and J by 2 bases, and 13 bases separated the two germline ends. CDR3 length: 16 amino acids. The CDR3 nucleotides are TGTGCCAGCAGCTTAGATCGTCCAGGCACCAACTATGGCTACACCTTC. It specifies CASSLDRPGTNYGYTF.

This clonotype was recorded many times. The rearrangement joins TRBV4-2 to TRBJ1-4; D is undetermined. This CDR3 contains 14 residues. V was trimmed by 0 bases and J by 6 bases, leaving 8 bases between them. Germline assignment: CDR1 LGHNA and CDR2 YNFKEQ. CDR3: CASSQDLVDEKLFF. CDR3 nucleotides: TGTGCCAGCAGCCAAGATTTAGTCGATGAAAAACTGTTTTTT.

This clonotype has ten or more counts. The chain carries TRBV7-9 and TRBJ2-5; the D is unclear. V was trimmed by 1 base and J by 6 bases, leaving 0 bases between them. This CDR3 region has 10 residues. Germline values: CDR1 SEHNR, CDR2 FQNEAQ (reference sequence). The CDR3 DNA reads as TGTGCCAGCAGCTTAGAGACCCAGTACTTC. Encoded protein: CASSLETQYF.

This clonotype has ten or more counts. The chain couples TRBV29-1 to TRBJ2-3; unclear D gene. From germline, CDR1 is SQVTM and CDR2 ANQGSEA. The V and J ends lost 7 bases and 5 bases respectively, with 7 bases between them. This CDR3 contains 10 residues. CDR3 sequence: CSAQRDTQYF. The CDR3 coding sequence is TGCAGCGCGCAAAGAGATACGCAGTATTTT.

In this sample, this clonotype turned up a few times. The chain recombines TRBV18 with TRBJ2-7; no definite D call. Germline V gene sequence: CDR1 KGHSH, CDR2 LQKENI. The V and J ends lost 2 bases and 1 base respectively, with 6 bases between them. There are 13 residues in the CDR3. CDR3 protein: CASSPGKSYEQYF. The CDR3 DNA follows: TGTGCCAGCTCACCAGGAAAGTCCTACGAGCAGTACTTC.

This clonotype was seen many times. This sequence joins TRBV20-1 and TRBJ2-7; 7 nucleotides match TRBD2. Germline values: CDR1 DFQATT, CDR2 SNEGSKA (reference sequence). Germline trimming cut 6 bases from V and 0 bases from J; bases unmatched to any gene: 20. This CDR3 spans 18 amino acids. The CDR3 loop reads CSAVTSASGPLSSYEQYF. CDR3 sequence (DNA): TGCAGTGCCGTGACCTCGGCTAGCGGACCCTTAAGCTCCTACGAGCAGTACTTC.